These 30 T cell receptor beta chains were all obtained from the same sample, sequenced in a study of cytomegalovirus exposure and HLA in healthy donors. Amplification used 60 Vbeta primers and 13 Jbeta primers. Profiled with immunoSEQ multiplex PCR; TCRdb holds only in-frame clones, not every one. The table shows tens of thousands of clones, with 84% occurring only once. The sequencing sample was made of PBMCs. These receptors were collected from a man younger than 35 in good health and CMV-seronegative.

V usage is TRBV28 and J usage is TRBJ1-6, with 8 positions matching TRBD1. CDR1 and CDR2 from the germline V gene are MDHEN and SYDVKM. V shed 2 bases and J 9 bases; nucleotides not matched to a gene: 0. The CDR3 covers 13 residues. In DNA, the CDR3 is TGTGCCAGCAGTTTAGACAGGGGTTCACCCCTCCACTTT. This translates into CASSLDRGSPLHF.

This chain uses TRBV4-3 with TRBJ2-7, with 9 bases that match TRBD2. This CDR3 is 16 amino acids long. The V and J ends lost 6 bases and 0 bases, in that order; junction bases with no gene match: 9. Germline V gene data show CDR1 as LGHNA and CDR2 as YSLEER. The CDR3 is CASSRFSGSVSYEQYF. The CDR3 coding sequence is TGCGCCAGCAGTCGCTTTAGCGGGAGTGTCTCCTACGAGCAGTACTTC.

The chain links TRBV28 to TRBJ2-5; 9 nucleotides line up with TRBD1. With V trimmed by 5 bases and J by 1 base, 5 bases remained unmatched. The germline gives CDR1 MDHEN, CDR2 SYDVKM. CDR3 length: 15 residues. In nucleotides, the CDR3 is TGTGCCAGCAGTGGGGACAGGGCCATCCAAGAGACCCAGTACTTC. Translating it yields CASSGDRAIQETQYF.

This chain uses TRBV19 with TRBJ1-1; 10 nucleotides align to TRBD1. Germline-derived CDR1 and CDR2 are LNHDA and SQIVND (reference sequence). V was pared by 1 base and J by 4 bases, with 3 bases of the junction left unmatched. This CDR3 contains 15 residues. The CDR3 bases are TGTGCCAGTAGTATAGGACAGGGGGCGCTCACTGAAGCTTTCTTT. It is translated as CASSIGQGALTEAFF.

The chain employs TRBV30 and TRBJ1-6; 9 nucleotides agree with TRBD1. V lost 4 bases to trimming and J lost 9 bases; unmatched junction nucleotides: 7. CDR1 and CDR2 from the germline V gene are GTSNPN and SVGIG (reference sequence). The CDR3 spans 14 residues. Written as DNA, the CDR3 is TGTGCCTGGATCAACAGGGGGCTGCGTTCACCCCTCCACTTT. Translating gives CAWINRGLRSPLHF.

The V gene is TRBV13, the J gene TRBJ2-1, with D possibly being TRBD2 (5 bases). Germline-derived CDR1 and CDR2 are PRHDT and FYEKMQ (reference sequence). The CDR3 spans 14 residues. Trimming left V 4 bases short and J 9 bases short, with 16 bases between. The CDR3 nucleotides are TGTGCCAGCAGCTCGCTCTATGGCCGGGGTGAGCAGTTCTTC. Protein: CASSSLYGRGEQFF.

The V call is TRBV4-3, the J call TRBJ1-2; D possibly corresponds to TRBD1 (5 bases). Germline CDR1 and CDR2: LGHNA and YSLEER. Trimming removed 4 bases from V and 6 bases from J, with 21 bases in between. This CDR3 contains 16 residues. CDR3 DNA sequence: TGCGCCAGCAGCCCCGGTTCGCGACAGAGACTTCATGGCTACACCTTC. It translates to CASSPGSRQRLHGYTF.

This chain links TRBV6-5 with TRBJ2-7, with TRBD2 matching 9 bases. The CDR3 sequence is 14 residues long. Trimming cost V 5 bases and J 5 bases; bases outside gene matches: 7. Germline lookup yields CDR1 MNHEY and CDR2 SVGAGI. In DNA, the CDR3 is TGTGCCAGCAGTAGAGTAGCGGGAGTCCACGAGCAGTACTTC. Translated: CASSRVAGVHEQYF.

The chain combines TRBV9 with TRBJ1-2; D unresolved. Germline assignment: CDR1 SGDLS and CDR2 YYNGEE. The CDR3 has 16 residues. The V end was cut by 1 base, the J end by 8 bases, with 21 bases between. The chain's CDR3 is CASSVPPLPTNRGYTF. CDR3 nucleotides: TGTGCCAGCAGCGTACCCCCGTTACCCACCAATCGGGGCTACACCTTC.

This chain connects TRBV25-1 to TRBJ2-3, with D possibly TRBD1 on 6 matching bases. V lost 2 bases and J 6 bases, leaving 12 bases between the germline ends. The germline V gene encodes CDR1 MGHDK and CDR2 SYGVNS. The length of the CDR3 is 14 residues. CDR3 residues: CASSESGRGDTQYF. Written as DNA, the CDR3 is TGTGCCAGCAGTGAAAGCGGTAGGGGGGATACGCAGTATTTT.

The rearrangement uses TRBV2 and TRBJ1-2; D unresolved. V was clipped by 7 bases and J by 4 bases, with 7 bases between them. Per germline, CDR1 SNHLY and CDR2 FYNNEI. The CDR3 extends over 11 amino acids. The CDR3 bases are TGTGCCAGCAACGAGGGCTATGGCTACACCTTC. This sequence encodes CASNEGYGYTF.

The J gene is TRBJ1-2, the V gene TRBV27; 7 bases are a match to TRBD1. Germline CDR1 is MNHEY and CDR2 is SMNVEV (reference sequence). The CDR3 runs 14 residues. Trimming cost V 5 bases and J 4 bases; bases outside gene matches: 7. The CDR3 sequence is CASSPDRVSYGYTF. CDR3 bases: TGTGCCAGCAGTCCTGACAGGGTCAGCTATGGCTACACCTTC.

The J gene is TRBJ2-5, the V gene TRBV7-6, with D possibly TRBD1 on 5 matching bases. The germline V gene has CDR1 SGHVS and CDR2 FNYEAQ. The CDR3 extends over 12 amino acids. V was clipped by 6 bases and J by 2 bases, with 7 bases between them. The CDR3 sequence: CASSRQQETQYF. CDR3 in DNA: TGTGCCAGCAGTCGACAGCAAGAGACCCAGTACTTC.

This clone was observed a single time. The chain uses TRBV6-5 and TRBJ2-7; TRBD1 agrees at 9 bases. Germline lookup yields CDR1 MNHEY and CDR2 SVGAGI. Unmatched junction bases numbered 2, after V lost 2 bases and J lost 3 bases. The CDR3 runs 14 residues. The CDR3 region has the DNA TGTGCCAGCAGTTACGGGACAGGGATCTACGAGCAGTACTTC. Protein product: CASSYGTGIYEQYF.

The chain combines TRBV30 with TRBJ2-7; D is unresolved. CDR1 and CDR2 (germline): GTSNPN, SVGIG (reference sequence). The CDR3 loop spans 11 amino acids. The V gene lost 1 base and the J gene lost 6 bases, with 7 bases spanning the gap. Here the CDR3 DNA reads TGTGCCTGGAGTGAGAGAGGCGAGCAGTACTTC. Translated: CAWSERGEQYF.

The chain employs TRBV28 and TRBJ1-5; TRBD1 agrees at 9 bases. Per germline, CDR1 MDHEN and CDR2 SYDVKM. V dropped 4 bases and J dropped 4; count of bases not matched to a gene: 5. This CDR3 region has 15 residues. The CDR3 sequence is CASSSTGGGNQPQHF. The CDR3, as DNA: TGTGCCAGCAGTTCAACAGGGGGCGGGAATCAGCCCCAGCATTTT.

This clone was seen once. J is TRBJ2-3 and V is TRBV9; D is unclear. The CDR3 loop spans 14 amino acids. Germline values: CDR1 SGDLS, CDR2 YYNGEE. V was shortened by 0 bases and J by 6 bases, with 11 bases between the two germline ends. This CDR3 reads CASSVAGLTDTQYF. For the CDR3, the DNA is TGTGCCAGCAGCGTAGCTGGGCTAACTGATACGCAGTATTTT.

The genes are TRBV2 and TRBJ2-3; D gene uncertain. CDR3 length: 15 amino acids. Germline V gives CDR1 SNHLY, CDR2 FYNNEI. The germline V and J ends were trimmed by 4 bases and 2 bases, with 13 bases remaining between them. The CDR3 sequence: CASSVNGRTTDTQYF. DNA for the CDR3: TGTGCCAGCAGTGTCAATGGGCGTACCACAGATACGCAGTATTTT.

The chain combines TRBV6-1 with TRBJ2-7; D is perhaps TRBD2 (5 bases). With 1 base removed from V and 0 bases from J, the gap between germline ends came to 19 bases. CDR3 length: 18 residues. Germline assignment: CDR1 MNHNS and CDR2 SASEGT. CDR3 DNA sequence: TGTGCCAGCAGTGAAGGGGCCGGGAAGGGTACCAGCTCCTACGAGCAGTACTTC. Protein product: CASSEGAGKGTSSYEQYF.

This rearrangement joins TRBV27 to TRBJ2-7; 10 bases agree with TRBD1. J lost 3 bases, V lost 4 bases, and 12 bases had no gene match. Germline loops: CDR1 MNHEY, CDR2 SMNVEV (reference sequence). This CDR3 has 17 residues. CDR3 DNA sequence: TGTGCCAGCAGTTCCATTCAGACAGGGGGCGCAGGCTACGAGCAGTACTTC. Amino acid sequence: CASSSIQTGGAGYEQYF.

The rearrangement links TRBV5-1 to TRBJ1-1; a possible D gene is TRBD1 (5 bases). CDR1 and CDR2 from the germline V gene are SGHRS and YFSETQ. CDR3 length: 15 residues. Trimming shortened V by 4 bases and J by 5 bases, and 18 bases separated the two germline ends. DNA for the CDR3: TGCGCCAGCAGCCCTGCTGTGAGGGGAGGAACTGAAGCTTTCTTT. Translating it yields CASSPAVRGGTEAFF.

This clone was seen more than once but under ten times. This chain uses TRBV6-6 with TRBJ1-5; 7 bases map to TRBD1. The ends lost 6 bases at V and 8 bases at J; junction bases unmatched: 10. Germline V gene sequence: CDR1 MNHNY, CDR2 SVGAGI (reference sequence). The CDR3 length is 14 residues. CDR3 region: CASSHGQAGEPQHF. Written as DNA, the CDR3 is TGTGCCAGCAGCCACGGACAGGCCGGGGAGCCCCAGCATTTT.

The chain carries TRBV7-8 and TRBJ1-6, with TRBD1 matching 8 bases. CDR1 and CDR2 (germline): SGHVS, FQNEAQ. V was pared by 1 base and J by 9 bases, with 8 bases of the junction left unmatched. The CDR3 consists of 16 residues. DNA for the CDR3: TGTGCCAGCAGCTTAGAGATATGGGACAGGACTTCACCCCTCCACTTT. Protein: CASSLEIWDRTSPLHF.

The rearrangement uses TRBV7-8 and TRBJ2-7; D not resolved. V was trimmed by 1 base and J by 3 bases, leaving 7 bases between them. The CDR3 contains 13 residues. The germline V gene encodes CDR1 SGHVS and CDR2 FQNEAQ. CDR3 coding DNA: TGTGCCAGCAGCTTAGTCCCCTACTACGAGCAGTACTTC. It translates to CASSLVPYYEQYF. The full variable domain, its missing parts supplied by reference TRBV7-8 and TRBJ2-7, is GAGVSQSPRYKVAKRGQDVALRCDPISGHVSLFWYQQALGQGPEFLTYFQNEAQLDKSGLPSDRFFAERPEGSVSTLKIQRTQQEDSAVYLCASSLVPYYEQYFGPGTRLTVT.

The chain employs TRBV9 and TRBJ2-1, with D possibly matching TRBD2 (6 bases). V was trimmed by 0 bases and J by 0 bases, leaving 16 bases between them. There are 18 residues in the CDR3. CDR1 and CDR2 from the germline V gene are SGDLS and YYNGEE. CDR3 loop: CASSVGGGLPSSYNEQFF. In DNA, the CDR3 is TGTGCCAGCAGCGTAGGGGGAGGACTTCCGAGCTCCTACAATGAGCAGTTCTTC.

The sample holds a few counts of this clone. V gene TRBV10-2 combines with J gene TRBJ2-1, with 10 bases fitting TRBD1. This CDR3 region has 14 residues. Germline loops: CDR1 WSHSY, CDR2 SAAADI. Trimming at V came to 7 bases and at J to 7 bases, leaving 7 bases not matched to a gene. CDR3 protein: CASTARTGGNEQFF. The CDR3 region has the DNA TGCGCCAGCACTGCACGGACAGGGGGTAATGAGCAGTTCTTC.

The chain links TRBV11-2 to TRBJ2-7, with D tentatively TRBD2 (6 bases). The CDR3 spans 14 residues. Germline assignment: CDR1 SGHAT and CDR2 FQNNGV. Trimming left V 3 bases short and J 1 base short, with 10 bases between. CDR3 bases: TGTGCCAGCAGCTTCTTTGGGGGGTCCTACGAGCAGTACTTC. This codes for CASSFFGGSYEQYF.

The V call is TRBV28, the J call TRBJ1-2; no firm D call. With 7 bases removed from V and 0 bases from J, the gap between germline ends came to 12 bases. The germline gives CDR1 MDHEN, CDR2 SYDVKM. The CDR3 runs to 14 residues. The CDR3 DNA sequence: TGTGCCAGCATAACTCAGCGAACTAACTATGGCTACACCTTC. Translation gives CASITQRTNYGYTF.

This clone has a handful of counts. The V call is TRBV5-4, the J call TRBJ1-1; a weak D match, TRBD1 (6 bases). Germline assignment: CDR1 SGHNT and CDR2 YYREEE (reference sequence). This CDR3 is built from 15 residues. The V end lost 3 bases, the J end lost 1 base, and 13 bases lay between the germline ends. The CDR3 nucleotides are TGTGCCAGCAGCTCCGGACAGATTGGGAACACTGAAGCTTTCTTT. Translating it yields CASSSGQIGNTEAFF.

The table lists this clone with a few counts. V is TRBV27 and J is TRBJ2-7; weak D call: TRBD1 (6 bases). Germline V gives CDR1 MNHEY, CDR2 SMNVEV (reference sequence). V dropped 3 bases and J dropped 2 bases, with 20 bases sitting between them. This CDR3 has 17 residues. The CDR3 DNA is TGTGCCAGCAGTTTCAGAAAAGACCGGGACAATGCCTACGAGCAGTACTTC. It specifies CASSFRKDRDNAYEQYF.